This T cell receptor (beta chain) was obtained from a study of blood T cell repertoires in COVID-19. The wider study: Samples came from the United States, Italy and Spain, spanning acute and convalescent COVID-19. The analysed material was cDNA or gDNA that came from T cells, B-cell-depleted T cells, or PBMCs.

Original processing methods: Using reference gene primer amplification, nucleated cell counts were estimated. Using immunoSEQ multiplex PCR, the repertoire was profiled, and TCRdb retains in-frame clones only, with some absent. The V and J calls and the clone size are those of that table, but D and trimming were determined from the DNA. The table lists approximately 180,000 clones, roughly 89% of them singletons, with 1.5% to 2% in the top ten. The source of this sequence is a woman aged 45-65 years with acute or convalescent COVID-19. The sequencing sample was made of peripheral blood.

CDR3 nucleotides: TGTGCCAGCAGCCCGAGGACAGGGTCAACTGAAGCTTTCTTT. Encoded protein: CASSPRTGSTEAFF. The V and J genes are TRBV7-9 and TRBJ1-1, with 8 bases fitting TRBD1. The length of the CDR3 is 14 residues. Trimming removed 5 bases from V and 5 bases from J; junction bases left unmatched: 7. The V gene's germline CDR1 is SEHNR and CDR2 FQNEAQ (reference sequence).